Each of the 30 T cell receptor beta chains below was sequenced from the same sample in a study of persistence of HIV-infected CD4 T cells. Stimulation used around 10 ug/mL lysate from CMV-infected fibroblasts. Memory cells lacking CD40L and CD69 with high CD45RO were sorted. Their antigen targets remain unknown. The immunoSEQ assay was version 4, run in survey mode. Data came from immunoSEQ multiplex PCR; TCRdb stores just in-frame clones and leaves some out. The sample has about 37,000 clones, less than 90% seen once; the top ten hold around 1.5%. Specimen: CD4+ T cells sorted from PBMCs after approximately 19-hour stimulation, collected from a patient who received antiretroviral therapy. These receptors were collected from an adult man with HIV who was CMV-seropositive.

This sequence joins TRBV5-1 and TRBJ1-1; D unresolved. The germline V and J ends were trimmed by 0 bases and 1 base, with 10 bases remaining between them. The CDR3 is 15 amino acids. CDR1 and CDR2 (germline): SGHRS, YFSETQ. CDR3 DNA: TGCGCCAGCAGCTTGGATGCCCTACGGAACACTGAAGCTTTCTTT. Translating it yields CASSLDALRNTEAFF.

In its sample, this clone was seen a few times. This rearrangement joins TRBV4-2 to TRBJ2-1, with D possibly being TRBD1 (6 bases). This CDR3 region has 15 residues. Germline V gene sequence: CDR1 LGHNA, CDR2 YNFKEQ. Trimming took 0 bases from V and 5 from J, leaving 11 bases between them. In nucleotides, the CDR3 is TGTGCCAGCAGCCAAGAGGTGGACAGTCACAATGAGCAGTTCTTC. The encoded protein is CASSQEVDSHNEQFF.

The chain uses TRBV5-1 and TRBJ1-1; possible D gene TRBD1, 6 bases. The CDR3 is 16 amino acids. V dropped 0 bases and J dropped 1 base, with 13 bases sitting between them. The V gene's germline CDR1 is SGHRS and CDR2 YFSETQ. The CDR3 coding sequence is TGCGCCAGCAGCTTGGTTGTTACAGGGCCGAACACTGAAGCTTTCTTT. Translation: CASSLVVTGPNTEAFF.

The chain has TRBV27 and TRBJ2-7, with D perhaps matching TRBD2 (6 bases). The CDR3 has 16 amino acids. V was trimmed by 5 bases and J by 4 bases, leaving 21 bases between them. Germline values: CDR1 MNHEY, CDR2 SMNVEV (reference sequence). The CDR3 coding sequence is TGTGCCAGCAGTCCCGGGCGGCGGGGAGCCTCGTACGAGCAGTACTTC. It codes for CASSPGRRGASYEQYF.

This chain connects TRBV10-3 to TRBJ1-1, with D maybe TRBD1 (5 bases). CDR3 size: 14 residues. The germline V gene encodes CDR1 ENHRY and CDR2 SYGVKD. V was shortened by 3 bases and J by 5 bases, with 13 bases between the two germline ends. This CDR3 is CAISDNAGRTEAFF. The CDR3 nucleotides read TGTGCCATCAGTGACAATGCAGGGAGGACTGAAGCTTTCTTT.

The V and J genes are TRBV20-1 and TRBJ1-2, with D unclear. V was trimmed by 3 bases and J by 5 bases, leaving 7 bases between them. CDR1 is DFQATT, CDR2 SNEGSKA, per germline (reference sequence). The CDR3 has 11 residues. In nucleotides, the CDR3 is TGCAGTGCTAGTAGGGAGTATGGCTACACCTTC. It translates to CSASREYGYTF.

This chain uses TRBV18 with TRBJ2-5; D is uncertain. V was pared by 6 bases and J by 7 bases, with 9 bases between. CDR1 and CDR2 (germline): KGHSH, LQKENI. The CDR3 sequence is 11 residues long. For the CDR3, the DNA is TGTGCCAGCTCCACGGAAAGGACCCAGTACTTC. As protein: CASSTERTQYF.

This chain links TRBV7-3 with TRBJ2-6; D gene unclear. CDR1 and CDR2 from the germline V gene are SGHTA and FQGTGA. This CDR3 contains 15 residues. The ends were cut back, 5 bases at V and 0 bases at J, with 8 bases in the middle. DNA for the CDR3: TGTGCCAGCAGCCCCTGGGGCTCTGGGGCCAACGTCCTGACTTTC. Translating it yields CASSPWGSGANVLTF.

J is TRBJ1-3 and V is TRBV9; possible D gene TRBD1, 6 bases. Trimming shortened V by 2 bases and J by 4 bases, and 13 bases separated the two germline ends. The CDR3 is 15 amino acids. Germline CDR1 is SGDLS and CDR2 is YYNGEE. The CDR3 DNA sequence: TGTGCCAGCAGCGTCCAGGGGTCCTCCGGAAACACCATATATTTT. It codes for CASSVQGSSGNTIYF.

This clone has just one count. The chain has TRBV9 and TRBJ1-2; no reliable D call. V lost 1 base, J lost 2 bases, and 6 bases lay in between. The CDR3 totals 13 residues. From germline, CDR1 is SGDLS and CDR2 YYNGEE. The CDR3 DNA is TGTGCCAGCAGCGTAACCGGGAACTATGGCTACACCTTC. It codes for CASSVTGNYGYTF.

The genes are TRBV19 and TRBJ1-6, with unresolved D. CDR1 and CDR2 (germline): LNHDA, SQIVND (reference sequence). V gave up 0 bases and J gave up 6 bases, with 9 bases separating them. The CDR3 extends over 15 amino acids. As DNA, the CDR3 is TGTGCCAGTAGTATAGACAACAGAGCTAATTCACCCCTCCACTTT. Protein sequence: CASSIDNRANSPLHF.

The chain recombines TRBV4-2 with TRBJ2-1; 11 bases agree with TRBD2. Per the germline V gene, CDR1 is LGHNA and CDR2 is YNFKEQ. This CDR3 comprises 19 residues. V trimming: 1 base; J trimming: 1 base; junction bases outside the gene matches: 9. The CDR3 loop reads CASSQARGGTSGSYNEQFF. The CDR3 DNA follows: TGTGCCAGCAGCCAAGCCCGGGGGGGGACTAGCGGTTCCTACAATGAGCAGTTCTTC.

This chain uses TRBV10-3 with TRBJ2-2, with TRBD1 identical over 7 bases. The CDR3 is 15 residues long. Trimming cost V 0 bases and J 5 bases; bases outside gene matches: 3. The germline CDR1 and CDR2 sequences are ENHRY and SYGVKD. The DNA of the CDR3 is TGTGCCATCAGTGAGTCAGGGGGCAAGACCGGGGAGCTGTTTTTT. Amino acid sequence: CAISESGGKTGELFF.

The chain links TRBV5-1 to TRBJ2-2, with D perhaps TRBD1 (5 bases). The CDR3 sequence is 15 residues long. The germline V gene encodes CDR1 SGHRS and CDR2 YFSETQ. Trimming pared 3 bases from V and 6 bases from J, leaving 15 bases between. CDR3 amino acids: CASSSEPRAAGELFF. DNA of the CDR3: TGCGCCAGCAGCTCGGAACCCAGGGCGGCCGGGGAGCTGTTTTTT.

This chain links TRBV7-3 with TRBJ1-1, with TRBD1 matching over 8 bases. V lost 6 bases and J lost 3; bases outside the gene matches: 3. Germline loops: CDR1 SGHTA, CDR2 FQGTGA. The CDR3 has 13 amino acids. This CDR3 reads CASSLQGDTEAFF. Written as DNA, the CDR3 is TGTGCCAGCAGTTTACAGGGGGACACTGAAGCTTTCTTT.

This chain uses TRBV3-1 (or the pseudogene TRBV3-2) with TRBJ2-3, with D possibly being TRBD2 (6 bases). The germline CDR1 and CDR2 sequences are LGHDT and YNNKEL (reference sequence). The CDR3 extends over 15 amino acids. V gave up 3 bases and J gave up 3 bases, with 13 bases separating them. As DNA, the CDR3 is TGTGCCAGCAGCCAGCGGAGGGGAAGGACAGATACGCAGTATTTT. This encodes CASSQRRGRTDTQYF.

V gene TRBV7-9 combines with J gene TRBJ1-1; 9 bases agree with TRBD1. The trim removed 1 base at V and 8 bases at J, leaving 2 bases unmatched. Germline loops: CDR1 SEHNR, CDR2 FQNEAQ (reference sequence). The CDR3 runs to 13 residues. CDR3 protein: CASSLGQGGEAFF. CDR3 sequence (DNA): TGTGCCAGCAGCTTAGGACAGGGGGGCGAAGCTTTCTTT.

V gene TRBV3-1 (or the pseudogene TRBV3-2) combines with J gene TRBJ2-7, with 9 bases matching TRBD2. The germline V gene encodes CDR1 LGHDT and CDR2 YNNKEL (reference sequence). The length of the CDR3 is 16 residues. V dropped 4 bases and J dropped 0; count of bases not matched to a gene: 7. The CDR3, as DNA: TGTGCCAGCAGCCGCGTGTTTAGCGGGAGCTCCTACGAGCAGTACTTC. Residues: CASSRVFSGSSYEQYF.

The rearrangement uses TRBV6-1 and TRBJ1-1, with D maybe TRBD1 (6 bases). Germline values: CDR1 MNHNS, CDR2 SASEGT. CDR3 size: 13 residues. The germline V and J ends were trimmed by 1 base and 10 bases, with 13 bases remaining between them. The CDR3 region has the DNA TGTGCCAGCAGTGAAGAAGGGATAGGGGGAGCTTTCTTT. It encodes CASSEEGIGGAFF.

J is TRBJ2-2 and V is TRBV9, with 7 bases matching TRBD1. Germline trimming cut 2 bases from V and 0 bases from J; bases unmatched to any gene: 1. The germline gives CDR1 SGDLS, CDR2 YYNGEE. The CDR3 covers 15 residues. The CDR3, as DNA: TGTGCCAGCAGCGTTGGACAGGCGAACACCGGGGAGCTGTTTTTT. Its protein product is CASSVGQANTGELFF.

This chain links TRBV5-4 with TRBJ1-6; D might be TRBD1 (5 bases). Trimming removed 0 bases at V and 11 bases at J, with 12 bases between. The V gene's germline CDR1 is SGHNT and CDR2 YYREEE (reference sequence). This CDR3 is built from 14 residues. CDR3 amino acids: CASSLAGDGAPLHF. DNA of the CDR3: TGTGCCAGCAGCTTGGCCGGGGACGGAGCACCCCTCCACTTT.

The chain links TRBV5-1 to TRBJ2-2; the match to TRBD1 covers 9 bases. Trimming removed 2 bases from V and 4 bases from J; junction bases left unmatched: 3. The CDR3 length is 15 residues. Germline CDR1 and CDR2: SGHRS and YFSETQ. The CDR3 nucleotides are TGCGCCAGCAGCTTAAGACAGGGGGGCACCGGGGAGCTGTTTTTT. It codes for CASSLRQGGTGELFF.

The rearrangement uses TRBV9 and TRBJ1-2; the match to TRBD1 covers 7 bases. Germline V lookup: CDR1 SGDLS, CDR2 YYNGEE. The CDR3 consists of 17 residues. V lost 3 bases, J lost 0 bases, and 11 bases stayed unmatched. In DNA form, the CDR3 reads TGTGCCAGCAGCGCGGGGGGACAGCTGACTCCTAACTATGGCTACACCTTC. It codes for CASSAGGQLTPNYGYTF.

The V call is TRBV10-1, the J call TRBJ1-1; 9 bases fit TRBD1. Per germline, CDR1 WNHNN and CDR2 SYGVQD (reference sequence). The V and J ends lost 0 bases and 4 bases, in that order; junction bases with no gene match: 6. The CDR3 is made up of 16 amino acids. Here the CDR3 reads CASSESKGTGSTEAFF. The CDR3 bases are TGCGCCAGCAGTGAGTCGAAGGGGACAGGGAGCACTGAAGCTTTCTTT.

The chain couples TRBV7-6 to TRBJ1-2; the D is unclear. The CDR3 spans 15 residues. Between the trimmed V and J ends, which lost 5 bases and 0 bases, there was a span of 13 bases. From germline, CDR1 is SGHVS and CDR2 FNYEAQ. The CDR3 loop reads CASSPAPNSNYGYTF. As DNA, the CDR3 is TGTGCCAGCAGCCCCGCTCCGAATTCTAACTATGGCTACACCTTC.

DNA for the CDR3: TGTGCCTGGAGTTCTTTATCGGGCACTGAAGCTTTCTTT. Translation gives CAWSSLSGTEAFF. V is TRBV30 and J is TRBJ1-1; D unclear. Trimming removed 2 bases from V and 4 bases from J, with 11 bases in between. This CDR3 has 13 amino acids. The germline gives CDR1 GTSNPN, CDR2 SVGIG (reference sequence).

The chain joins TRBV7-8 to TRBJ2-7, with 11 bases fitting TRBD1. CDR1 SGHVS and CDR2 FQNEAQ come from the germline V gene. The CDR3 extends over 16 amino acids. The J segment lost 6 bases and the V segment lost 1 base, leaving 8 bases of the junction unmatched. CDR3 residues: CASSLGARTGGREQYF. The CDR3 nucleotides read TGTGCCAGCAGCTTAGGAGCCCGGACAGGGGGCCGCGAGCAGTACTTC.

The chain has TRBV6-5 and TRBJ1-2; TRBD1 might be the D (5 bases). In germline, CDR1 is MNHEY, CDR2 SVGAGI. This CDR3 region has 11 residues. The V end lost 9 bases, the J end lost 3 bases, and 8 bases lay between the germline ends. In DNA, the CDR3 is TGTGCCAGTGGCAGGGACTATGGCTACACCTTC. Residues: CASGRDYGYTF.

The chain couples TRBV27 to TRBJ1-6; TRBD1 agrees at 7 bases. The CDR3 spans 14 residues. V trimming: 5 bases; J trimming: 10 bases; junction bases outside the gene matches: 8. Germline V CDR1 and CDR2: MNHEY, SMNVEV (reference sequence). The CDR3 sequence is CASSLGQAGSPLHF. CDR3 coding DNA: TGTGCCAGCAGTCTCGGACAGGCAGGGTCACCCCTCCACTTT.

This chain joins TRBV19 and TRBJ2-1; the D gene is possibly TRBD2 (5 bases). V shed 2 bases and J shed 6 bases, with 11 bases lying between them. CDR3 length: 14 residues. Germline V lookup: CDR1 LNHDA, CDR2 SQIVND (reference sequence). For the CDR3, the DNA is TGTGCCAGTAGTATAAGCGGCGCGGTCAATGAGCAGTTCTTC. Protein product: CASSISGAVNEQFF.